The rows below give T cell receptor beta chains drawn from one sample of a study of cytomegalovirus exposure and HLA in healthy donors. The assay was immunoSEQ multiplex PCR, and TCRdb's table has in-frame clones only and misses some. Among some 200,000 clones listed, roughly 68% were seen once. Material for sequencing was PBMCs. The receptors were gathered from a man aged 35 to 55 in good health and CMV-seropositive. The CDR3 runs from the conserved cysteine through the conserved F or W. D genes are given only for firm matches. Clone size is stated in some rows and not others, as once, few, many or a class when expanded.

D gene | J gene | V gene | clone size | CDR3 DNA | CDR3 protein
TRBD2 | TRBJ2-2 | TRBV7-6 | - | TGTGCCAGCTTTCTTAGCGGGCCGAACACCGGGGAGCTGTTTTTT | CASFLSGPNTGELFF
- | TRBJ2-5 | TRBV19 | - | TGTGCCAGTAGTATAGATCAGGGGCAAGAGACCCAGTACTTC | CASSIDQGQETQYF
- | TRBJ1-4 | TRBV6-6 | - | TGTGCCAGCAGCCCGCGGGGCCAGGTCCTTAATGAAAAACTGTTTTTT | CASSPRGQVLNEKLFF
- | TRBJ2-3 | TRBV19 | - | TGTGCCAGTAGTACAGGGTTAGGGGATACGCAGTATTTT | CASSTGLGDTQYF
- | TRBJ1-1 | TRBV10-1 | - | TGCGCCAGCAGTGAGTGGGGTACGGGGGACACTGAAGCTTTCTTT | CASSEWGTGDTEAFF
- | TRBJ2-7 | TRBV6-6 | once | TGTGCCAGCAGGTGGGAGGACGAGCAGTACTTC | CASRWEDEQYF
- | TRBJ2-4 | TRBV25-1 | - | TGTGCCAGCAGTGAGGGGGGAGTGGCCAAAAACATTCAGTACTTC | CASSEGGVAKNIQYF
- | TRBJ1-5 | TRBV18 | - | TGTGCCAGCTCACGGACAGAGGGCAATCAGCCCCAGCATTTT | CASSRTEGNQPQHF
- | TRBJ2-1 | TRBV6-5 | few | TGTGCCAGCAGTTACCATCCTAGCGTCGAGCAGTTCTTC | CASSYHPSVEQFF
TRBD2 | TRBJ2-1 | TRBV5-1 | once | TGCGCCAGCAGTCTAAGGACGGGAGGGAATGAGCAGTTCTTC | CASSLRTGGNEQFF
TRBD1 | TRBJ2-1 | TRBV5-1 | - | TGCGCCAGCAGCTTGCGACAGGGGGCGAACTCCTACAATGAGCAGTTCTTC | CASSLRQGANSYNEQFF
- | TRBJ1-6 | TRBV5-1 | - | TGCGCCAGCAGCTTGTCGACACGGGGAAATTCACCCCTCCACTTT | CASSLSTRGNSPLHF
- | TRBJ2-7 | TRBV7-2 | - | TGTGCCAGCCCCGAGACAACGTACGAGCAGTACTTC | CASPETTYEQYF
- | TRBJ1-1 | TRBV5-5 | - | TGTGCCAGCAGGCTGGACCCGGGCCCCGGGAAGGGGGTGAACACTGAAGCTTTCTTT | CASRLDPGPGKGVNTEAFF
TRBD2 | TRBJ2-1 | TRBV4-1 | - | TGCGCCAGCAGCCGGACTAGCTCGGGACGGCCCTACAATGAGCAGTTCTTC | CASSRTSSGRPYNEQFF
- | TRBJ1-4 | TRBV6-1 | - | TGTGCCAGCAGTGAATCTGGGGCGGGGGAAGAAAAACTGTTTTTT | CASSESGAGEEKLFF
TRBD1 | TRBJ1-2 | TRBV19 | few | TGTGCCAGTACCGGGACAGGGGCTAACTATGGCTACACCTTC | CASTGTGANYGYTF
TRBD1 | TRBJ1-1 | TRBV27 | - | TGTGCCAGCAGTTTACTCGCCGGGACAGGGGGGGACACTGAAGCTTTCTTT | CASSLLAGTGGDTEAFF
- | TRBJ2-1 | TRBV27 | - | TGTGCCAGCAGTTTGGGCGGGTTTGTTTCCTACAATGAGCAGTTCTTC | CASSLGGFVSYNEQFF
- | TRBJ2-7 | TRBV6-5 | - | TGTGCCAGCAGGGGGCTGTACGAGCAGTACTTC | CASRGLYEQYF
TRBD2 | TRBJ2-7 | TRBV28 | - | TGTGCCAGCAGTTTATCGGGGGGCTACGAGCAGTACTTC | CASSLSGGYEQYF
- | TRBJ2-1 | TRBV4-2 | - | TGTGCCAGCAGCCCGGGGGTGGGCAATGAGCAGTTCTTC | CASSPGVGNEQFF
TRBD1 | TRBJ2-1 | TRBV27 | - | TGTGCCAGCAGTCTCAGGGGGGCACTCCCGGGACAGGGTTCAGTTGACGATGAGCAGTTCTTC | CASSLRGALPGQGSVDDEQFF
- | TRBJ2-1 | TRBV6-1 | - | TGTGCCAGCAGTGAAGCGGGGGCGAGGGATGAGCAGTTCTTC | CASSEAGARDEQFF
- | TRBJ2-7 | TRBV5-4 | - | TGTGCCAGCAGCTTGGGGTGGTGGGGCAGGGGAATTATGTACGAGCAGTACTTC | CASSLGWWGRGIMYEQYF
- | TRBJ2-4 | TRBV2 | - | TGTGCCAGCAAGCTGACGTTAGGAGAGGAAGCCAAAAACATTCAGTACTTC | CASKLTLGEEAKNIQYF
- | TRBJ1-1 | TRBV7-2 | few | TGTGCCAGCAGCTTAGCTCCTAAGCTTTTCTTT | CASSLAPKLFF
- | TRBJ1-2 | TRBV6-5 | - | TGTGCCACGTGGGCTGGGGAGGAAGGCTACACCTTC | CATWAGEEGYTF
TRBD2 | TRBJ2-1 | TRBV2 | - | TGTGCCAGCAGGGATGGGAGCGGGGGTCCCCGGGAGCAGTTCTTC | CASRDGSGGPREQFF
- | TRBJ2-3 | TRBV7-8 | - | TGTGCCAGCAGCTTAGCAGCGGTAACTAGCACAGATACGCAGTATTTT | CASSLAAVTSTDTQYF
- | TRBJ1-1 | TRBV4-1 | - | TGCGCCAGCAGGGGCGGGGGGGCGATGTGGACTGAAGCTTTCTTT | CASRGGGAMWTEAFF